This T cell receptor beta chain was profiled in a study of T cells of healthy individuals. In its sample, this clonotype was seen a few times. TCRdb analysed the 5' RACE reads with MiXCR anew, one entry per CDR3 protein. The sample consists of more than 60,000 distinct CDR3 sequences, roughly 16% of them appearing once. The CDR3 is 13 residues long. Trimming took 5 bases from V and 7 from J; bases not matched to a gene: 6. Germline CDR1 SQVTM, CDR2 ANQGSEA. This chain joins TRBV29-1 and TRBJ2-5; 11 nucleotides match TRBD2. The source is a human donor in good health. The CDR3 DNA follows: TGCAGCGTTCTACTAGCGGGAGTTGGGACCCAGTACTTC. It is translated as CSVLLAGVGTQYF. Drawing the rest from reference TRBV29-1 and TRBJ2-5, the complete variable domain is SAVISQKPSRDICQRGTSLTIQCQVDSQVTMMFWYRQQPGQSLTLIATANQGSEATYESGFVIDKFPISRPNLTFSTLTVSNMSPEDSSIYLCSVLLAGVGTQYFGPGTRLLVL.